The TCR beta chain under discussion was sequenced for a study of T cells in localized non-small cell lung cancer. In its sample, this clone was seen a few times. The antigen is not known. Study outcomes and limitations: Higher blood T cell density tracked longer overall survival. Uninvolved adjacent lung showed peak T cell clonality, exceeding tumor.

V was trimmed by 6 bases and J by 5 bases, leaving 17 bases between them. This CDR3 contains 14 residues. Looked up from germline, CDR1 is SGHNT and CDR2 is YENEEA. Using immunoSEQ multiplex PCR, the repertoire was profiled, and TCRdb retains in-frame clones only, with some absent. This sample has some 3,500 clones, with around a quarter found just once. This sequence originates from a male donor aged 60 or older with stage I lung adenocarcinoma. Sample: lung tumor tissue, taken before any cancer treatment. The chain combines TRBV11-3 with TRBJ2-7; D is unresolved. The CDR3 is CASSFPGGRDEQYF. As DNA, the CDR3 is TGTGCCAGCAGTTTCCCTGGCGGTCGGGACGAGCAGTACTTC. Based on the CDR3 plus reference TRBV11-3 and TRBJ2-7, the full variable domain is EAGVVQSPRYKIIEKKQPVAFWCNPISGHNTLYWYLQNLGQGPELLIRYENEEAVDDSQLPKDRFSAERLKGVDSTLKIQPAELGDSAVYLCASSFPGGRDEQYFGPGTRLTVT.